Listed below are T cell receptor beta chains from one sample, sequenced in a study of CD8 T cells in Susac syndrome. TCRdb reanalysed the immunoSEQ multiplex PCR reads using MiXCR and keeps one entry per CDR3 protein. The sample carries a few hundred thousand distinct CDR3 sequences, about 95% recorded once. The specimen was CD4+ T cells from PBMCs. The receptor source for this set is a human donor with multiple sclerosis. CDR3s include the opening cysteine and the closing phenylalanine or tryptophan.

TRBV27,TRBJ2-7,CASSLLAPGPYEQYF
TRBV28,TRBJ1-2,CASSLDPYGYTF
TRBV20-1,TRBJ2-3,CSARGSGGAEDTQYF
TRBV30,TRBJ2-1,CAWSLPGTSQRRFF
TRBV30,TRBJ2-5,CAWRYQETQYF
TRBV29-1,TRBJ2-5,CSVPPRTGLTETQYF
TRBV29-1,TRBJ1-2,CSVGDRDHGYTF
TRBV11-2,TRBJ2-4,CASSSPGLPNIQYF
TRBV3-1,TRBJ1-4,CASSQVGTANEKLFF
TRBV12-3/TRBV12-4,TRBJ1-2,CASSPGQGAYYGYTF
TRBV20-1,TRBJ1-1,CSASPTAGAEAFF
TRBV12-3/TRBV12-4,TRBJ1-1,CASSPGFAGNTEAFF
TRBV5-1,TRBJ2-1,CASSHPGQGYNEQFF
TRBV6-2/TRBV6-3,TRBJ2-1,CASSQQGADYNEQFF
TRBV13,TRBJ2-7,CASSLRGGRIHEQYF
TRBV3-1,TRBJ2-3,CASTGRNTQYF
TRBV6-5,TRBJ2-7,CASSYTQGAYEQYF
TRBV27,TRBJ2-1,CASSSGTSNEQFF
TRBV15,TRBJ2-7,CATSTSSGLAEQYF
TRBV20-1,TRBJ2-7,CSAIRGQEPYEQYF
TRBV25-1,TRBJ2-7,CASSEFASSYEQYF
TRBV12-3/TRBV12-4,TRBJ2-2,CASSPGQPNTGELFF
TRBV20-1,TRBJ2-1,CSASQPVTGYNEQFF
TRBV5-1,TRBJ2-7,CASSKDRGLSYEQYF
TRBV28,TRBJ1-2,CASSQSYGYTF
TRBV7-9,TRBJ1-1,CASSFTGRAGTEAFF
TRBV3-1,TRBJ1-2,CASSQRVYYGYTF
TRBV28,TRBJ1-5,CASARLSNQPQHF
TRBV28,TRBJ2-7,CASSSPGLAGVQYF
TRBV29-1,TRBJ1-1,CSALDRGPGTEAFF
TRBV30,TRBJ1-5,CVQSRDRGSNQPQHF
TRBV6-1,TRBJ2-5,CASSPGRGPQGETQYF
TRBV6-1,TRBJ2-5,CASRRSAQETQYF
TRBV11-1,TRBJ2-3,CASNTGRDTPTDTQYF
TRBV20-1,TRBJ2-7,CSARSLDEQYF
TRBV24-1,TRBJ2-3,CATSDPGTGTDTQYF
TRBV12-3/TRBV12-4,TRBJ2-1,CASSSGTSGRRRNEQFF
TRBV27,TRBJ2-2,CASSSFTGELFF
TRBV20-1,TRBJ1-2,CSASITGGRHYGYTF
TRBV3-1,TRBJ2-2,CASSASQWTGELFF
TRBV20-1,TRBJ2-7,CSARQTGSYSYEQYF
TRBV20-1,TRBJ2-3,CSALGQGAAIDTQYF
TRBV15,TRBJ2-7,CATSRVGGEQYF
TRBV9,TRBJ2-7,CASSVGLNSYEQYF
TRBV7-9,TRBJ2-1,CASRRGLDNEQFF
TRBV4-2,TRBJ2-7,CASSQDLLDYEQYF
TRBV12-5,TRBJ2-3,CASGYGTDTQYF
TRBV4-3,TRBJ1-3,CASSRQTYRNTIYF
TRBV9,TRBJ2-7,CASSVSGTSGTYEQYF
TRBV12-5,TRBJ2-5,CASGPRTGSETQYF